The 23 T cell receptor beta chains below come from one sample, sequenced in a study of cytomegalovirus exposure and HLA in healthy donors (TCRdb year 2017). Libraries were constructed by the immunoSEQ multiplex PCR assay. A mixture of 60 forward primers for TCR Vbeta segments and 13 reverse primers for TCR Jbeta segments was used in the multiplex PCR. In TCRdb, the immuneACCESS table is reduced to in-frame sequences with V and J assigned. These tables do not hold every clone; where another copy was compared, an unresolved V gene accounts for under half, and the others remain unexplained. This sample lists about 160,000 clones; 79% were detected once. The leading ten clones occupy roughly 2% of the sample. The sequenced sample consisted of PBMCs. The source is a man aged 35-49 years in good health and CMV-seronegative.

This clone was counted a few times. The chain uses TRBV11-2 and TRBJ1-2; 8 nucleotides match TRBD1. Germline V gives CDR1 SGHAT, CDR2 FQNNGV. The CDR3 is 14 residues long. The trim removed 6 bases at V and 4 bases at J, leaving 7 bases unmatched. The CDR3 is CASRPPGQGYGYTF. The CDR3 DNA reads as TGTGCCAGCAGACCACCCGGACAGGGCTATGGCTACACCTTC.

The rearrangement uses TRBV5-4 and TRBJ2-3; D is possibly TRBD1 (5 bases). V lost 3 bases to trimming and J lost 4 bases, with 15 bases between them. Germline CDR1 and CDR2: SGHNT and YYREEE (reference sequence). The CDR3 totals 15 residues. The CDR3 region has the DNA TGTGCCAGCAGCTCTAAGGGGTCTGGCGCAGATACGCAGTATTTT. Translated: CASSSKGSGADTQYF. The variable domain in full, with the rest retrieved from reference TRBV5-4 and TRBJ2-3, is ETGVTQSPTHLIKTRGQQVTLRCSSQSGHNTVSWYQQALGQGPQFIFQYYREEENGRGNFPPRFSGLQFPNYSSELNVNALELDDSALYLCASSSKGSGADTQYFGPGTRLTVL.

This chain connects TRBV21-1 to TRBJ2-5; the table's D gene call, TRBD2, was not cross checked with the DNA. TRBV21-1 is tagged as a pseudogene. This CDR3 has 19 amino acids. The CDR3 is CASIPAWGLAGGGEETQYF. The CDR3 DNA sequence: TGTGCCAGCATCCCAGCGTGGGGACTAGCGGGAGGGGGCGAAGAGACCCAGTACTTC.

This chain joins TRBV19 and TRBJ2-2; tentatively, D is TRBD2 (6 bases). Germline CDR1 LNHDA, CDR2 SQIVND (reference sequence). The CDR3 loop spans 16 amino acids. V was pared by 6 bases and J by 7 bases, with 21 bases between. As DNA, the CDR3 is TGTGCCAGTAGCAAACTTTGGGGGGAAACGGACGGGGAGCTGTTTTTT. Translating it yields CASSKLWGETDGELFF.

A note on this clone: The junction departs from germline at one end; a sequencing error may be responsible. CDR3 loop: CASSLRRGTGANGLTF. In DNA form, the CDR3 reads TGTGCCAGCAGCTTACGTAGGGGCACTGGGGCCAACGGCCTGACTTTC. This chain joins TRBV7-8 and TRBJ2-6; a weak D match, TRBD1 (5 bases). The germline V gene encodes CDR1 SGHVS and CDR2 FQNEAQ. The CDR3 has 16 amino acids.

The chain links TRBV5-1 to TRBJ2-1, with 7 bases identical to TRBD2. The V gene end was trimmed by 0 bases and the J gene end by 0 bases; junction bases not matched to a gene: 3. The CDR3 length is 16 residues. Germline values: CDR1 SGHRS, CDR2 YFSETQ. CDR3 DNA sequence: TGCGCCAGCAGCTTGGAGCTAGCGGACTCCTACAATGAGCAGTTCTTC. Protein: CASSLELADSYNEQFF.

The sample holds a few counts of this clone. This chain connects TRBV7-9 to TRBJ2-5, with 8 bases fitting TRBD1. With 5 bases clipped from V and 7 bases from J, the junction kept 6 bases outside the gene matches. The CDR3 spans 13 residues. Germline lookup yields CDR1 SEHNR and CDR2 FQNEAQ (reference sequence). The CDR3 loop is CASSPQGARTQYF. Here the CDR3 DNA reads TGTGCCAGCAGCCCGCAGGGGGCCAGGACCCAGTACTTC.

The chain has TRBV5-6 and TRBJ2-1, with a tentative D call TRBD2 (5 bases). Germline-derived CDR1 and CDR2 are SGHDT and YYEEEE. CDR3 length equals 18 residues. The V end lost 2 bases, the J end lost 0 bases, and 18 bases lay between the germline ends. The CDR3 nucleotides read TGTGCCAGCAGCTTCCCAAAAACCGGGATTTCCTCCTACAATGAGCAGTTCTTC. Amino acids: CASSFPKTGISSYNEQFF. Drawing the rest from reference TRBV5-6 and TRBJ2-1, the complete variable domain is DAGVTQSPTHLIKTRGQQVTLRCSPKSGHDTVSWYQQALGQGPQFIFQYYEEEERQRGNFPDRFSGHQFPNYSSELNVNALLLGDSALYLCASSFPKTGISSYNEQFFGPGTRLTVL.

V gene TRBV27 combines with J gene TRBJ2-1, with D perhaps matching TRBD1 (6 bases). V was clipped by 2 bases and J by 2 bases, with 7 bases between them. CDR1 MNHEY and CDR2 SMNVEV come from the germline V gene (reference sequence). CDR3 size: 14 residues. The CDR3 is CASSLGQTYNEQFF. DNA for the CDR3: TGTGCCAGCAGTTTAGGACAGACCTACAATGAGCAGTTCTTC.

The chain joins TRBV5-6 to TRBJ2-1; the D gene is possibly TRBD1 (5 bases). Germline values: CDR1 SGHDT, CDR2 YYEEEE. V was shortened by 0 bases and J by 6 bases, with 7 bases between the two germline ends. There are 13 residues in the CDR3. The CDR3 loop is CASSLVQGNEQFF. For the CDR3, the DNA is TGTGCCAGCAGCTTGGTGCAGGGCAATGAGCAGTTCTTC.

The chain carries TRBV11-2 and TRBJ1-2; TRBD1 aligns across 10 bases. The germline CDR1 and CDR2 sequences are SGHAT and FQNNGV. This CDR3 contains 15 residues. Trimming at V came to 5 bases and at J to 4 bases, leaving 7 bases not matched to a gene. DNA of the CDR3: TGTGCCAGCAGCCTAAAGGGACAGGGGTTCTATGGCTACACCTTC. Protein sequence: CASSLKGQGFYGYTF.

This clone occurred a few times. V is TRBV19 and J is TRBJ2-5, with a possible D match to TRBD1 (7 bases). The V end was cut by 4 bases, the J end by 5 bases, with 14 bases between. The germline CDR1 and CDR2 sequences are LNHDA and SQIVND (reference sequence). The CDR3 is 14 residues long. The chain's CDR3 is CASSRQGGWETQYF. The DNA for the CDR3 is TGTGCCAGTAGTAGACAGGGAGGTTGGGAGACCCAGTACTTC.

The V gene is TRBV5-1, the J gene TRBJ2-7; the match to TRBD1 covers 11 bases. Germline CDR1 and CDR2: SGHRS and YFSETQ. The CDR3 loop spans 15 amino acids. Unmatched junction bases numbered 10, after V lost 4 bases and J lost 7 bases. This chain's CDR3 is CASSARTGGKREQYF. CDR3 DNA: TGCGCCAGCAGCGCACGGACAGGGGGCAAGCGAGAGCAGTACTTC.

The rearrangement joins TRBV27 to TRBJ2-7; a weak D match, TRBD2 (6 bases). The CDR3 consists of 18 residues. Germline V gives CDR1 MNHEY, CDR2 SMNVEV (reference sequence). The V and J ends lost 2 bases and 3 bases respectively, with 23 bases between them. CDR3 bases: TGTGCCAGCAGTTTAAAGGCTAGCGTTTACCAAAGTGTCTACGAGCAGTACTTC. Its translation is CASSLKASVYQSVYEQYF.

This rearrangement joins TRBV6-5 to TRBJ2-7; D possibly corresponds to TRBD1 (5 bases). Per germline, CDR1 MNHEY and CDR2 SVGAGI. Trimming removed 6 bases from V and 6 bases from J, with 18 bases in between. The CDR3 totals 14 residues. Written as DNA, the CDR3 is TGTGCCAGCAGACCACAGACAGTGGTCAGCGAGCAGTACTTC. Its translation: CASRPQTVVSEQYF.

This clone came up once. The chain combines TRBV7-2 with TRBJ2-7; 9 bases map to TRBD2. Germline CDR1 reads SGHTA; CDR2 reads FQGNSA. CDR3 length: 15 amino acids. V lost 2 bases and J lost 3; bases outside the gene matches: 5. CDR3 DNA: TGTGCCAGCAGCTTAAGTGCGGGAGGGAACTACGAGCAGTACTTC. It translates to CASSLSAGGNYEQYF.

V is TRBV9 and J is TRBJ2-3; 11 nucleotides align to TRBD2. The germline gives CDR1 SGDLS, CDR2 YYNGEE. After removal of 3 bases from V and 2 bases from J, the junction contained 5 bases not matched to a gene. This CDR3 region has 16 residues. The DNA of the CDR3 is TGTGCCAGCAGCGCCATACTAGCGGGAGTCACAGATACGCAGTATTTT. Protein product: CASSAILAGVTDTQYF.

This clone has just a few counts. The chain uses TRBV2 and TRBJ2-3; 14 nucleotides match TRBD2. CDR3 size: 20 residues. Trimming at V came to 8 bases and at J to 1 base, leaving 17 bases not matched to a gene. CDR1 and CDR2 (germline): SNHLY, FYNNEI. The DNA of the CDR3 is TGTGCCAGCTTCAGGAGGGCCGGGACTAGCGGGAGAGGGGGCACAGATACGCAGTATTTT. Protein product: CASFRRAGTSGRGGTDTQYF.

The rearrangement links TRBV5-6 to TRBJ2-1; 10 positions match TRBD2. Trimming took 5 bases from V and 5 from J; bases not matched to a gene: 13. The CDR3 spans 17 residues. Per germline, CDR1 SGHDT and CDR2 YYEEEE. In DNA, the CDR3 is TGTGCCAGCAGACAAGGGCCTCAGCGGGAGGGGAACAATGAGCAGTTCTTC. This codes for CASRQGPQREGNNEQFF.

There are a few counts of this clone. This sequence joins TRBV11-3 and TRBJ2-1; TRBD1 matches at 7 bases. CDR1 and CDR2 from the germline V gene are SGHNT and YENEEA. CDR3 size: 16 residues. The V gene end was trimmed by 5 bases and the J gene end by 5 bases; junction bases not matched to a gene: 12. The CDR3 DNA sequence: TGTGCCAGCAGCCCGCGGACAGGCTCGGGGAACAATGAGCAGTTCTTC. The encoded protein is CASSPRTGSGNNEQFF.

This clone was seen a handful of times. The chain is built from TRBV19 and TRBJ2-1, with D possibly matching TRBD2 (7 bases). Trimming cost V 6 bases and J 8 bases, with 14 bases left between them. Germline V gene sequence: CDR1 LNHDA, CDR2 SQIVND (reference sequence). CDR3 length: 13 residues. CDR3 sequence: CASRGAGRDEQFF. The CDR3 nucleotides read TGTGCCAGTAGGGGGGCAGGGAGGGATGAGCAGTTCTTC.

This clone was counted only a few times. V gene TRBV5-6 combines with J gene TRBJ2-5; D perhaps matches TRBD2 (5 bases). Trimming took 4 bases from V and 2 from J, leaving 12 bases between them. Germline V gene data show CDR1 as SGHDT and CDR2 as YYEEEE. The CDR3 spans 14 residues. CDR3 region: CASSPRAGQETQYF. The CDR3 region has the DNA TGTGCCAGCAGCCCGCGGGCCGGACAAGAGACCCAGTACTTC.

The J gene is TRBJ1-4, the V gene TRBV6-6, with 10 nucleotides matching TRBD1. Trimming removed 6 bases from V and 12 bases from J; junction bases left unmatched: 4. The CDR3 has 12 amino acids. Germline assignment: CDR1 MNHNY and CDR2 SVGAGI (reference sequence). CDR3 nucleotide sequence: TGTGCCAGCAGACCGGGACAGGGGCAACTGTTTTTT. This gives the protein CASRPGQGQLFF.